One sample yielded the 32 T cell receptor beta chains listed below, sequenced in a study of blood T cell repertoires in COVID-19. Libraries were prepared by immunoSEQ multiplex PCR; TCRdb keeps only in-frame clonotypes and omits some of them. The sample shows hundreds of thousands of clones, approximately 89% of them seen only once. Sequencing used peripheral blood. Receptor source: a woman aged 55-69 years who had recovered from COVID-19.

The chain employs TRBV5-1 and TRBJ2-1; 8 positions agree with TRBD1. Trimming cost V 4 bases and J 5 bases; bases outside gene matches: 8. Germline V gene data show CDR1 as SGHRS and CDR2 as YFSETQ. This CDR3 comprises 15 residues. In DNA form, the CDR3 reads TGCGCCAGCAGCAGCGGACAGGGCTACAACAATGAGCAGTTCTTC. Residues: CASSSGQGYNNEQFF.

CDR3 DNA sequence: TGTGCCACCAGTGATCCCCCTCTGAGGACAAAACACCCCTACGAGCAGTACTTC. It codes for CATSDPPLRTKHPYEQYF. The chain has TRBV24-1 and TRBJ2-7; tentatively, D is TRBD1 (5 bases). The CDR3 has 18 amino acids. The V end lost 3 bases, the J end lost 2 bases, and 22 bases lay between the germline ends. Germline CDR1 reads KGHDR; CDR2 reads SFDVKD.

The chain uses TRBV6-2 or TRBV6-3 and TRBJ1-1; D perhaps matches TRBD1 (5 bases). Germline lookup yields CDR1 MNHEY and CDR2 SVGEGT. The length of the CDR3 is 14 residues. Trimming left V 6 bases short and J 3 bases short, with 14 bases between. For the CDR3, the DNA is TGTGCCAGCAGCGTCGTGGGGGGGGACACTGAAGCTTTCTTT. Its translation: CASSVVGGDTEAFF.

V usage is TRBV10-1 and J usage is TRBJ2-1, with 15 bases that match TRBD2. Germline CDR1 and CDR2: WNHNN and SYGVQD (reference sequence). V shed 6 bases and J 2 bases; nucleotides not matched to a gene: 14. CDR3 size: 20 residues. DNA of the CDR3: TGCGCCAGCAGGAGTTCGGGACTAGCGGGGGGAGTTAGGGCCTACAATGAGCAGTTCTTC. Translated: CASRSSGLAGGVRAYNEQFF.

This CDR3 is CASSVLGDTQYF. In DNA form, the CDR3 reads TGTGCCAGTAGTGTACTGGGCGATACGCAGTATTTT. This chain uses TRBV19 with TRBJ2-3; the D is unclear. V lost 5 bases and J lost 6, with 9 bases in between. The germline CDR1 and CDR2 sequences are LNHDA and SQIVND (reference sequence). CDR3 length equals 12 residues.

In DNA form, the CDR3 reads TGTGCCAGCAGTGAAGCGCGCACGGTTTCTGGAAACACCATATATTTT. It yields the protein CASSEARTVSGNTIYF. This chain connects TRBV6-1 to TRBJ1-3; no clear D. The V gene's germline CDR1 is MNHNS and CDR2 SASEGT. The V gene lost 0 bases and the J gene lost 1 base, with 10 bases spanning the gap. CDR3 size: 16 residues.

The chain uses TRBV28 and TRBJ2-5; TRBD1 agrees at 10 bases. This CDR3 is 15 amino acids long. The ends lost 6 bases at V and 1 base at J; junction bases unmatched: 5. Per germline, CDR1 MDHEN and CDR2 SYDVKM. The CDR3 DNA is TGTGCCAGCAGCGGACAGGGGGGCGTCCAAGAGACCCAGTACTTC. Amino acid sequence: CASSGQGGVQETQYF.

V gene TRBV7-2 combines with J gene TRBJ2-3, with 10 positions matching TRBD2. V was clipped by 5 bases and J by 2 bases; unmatched bases: 7. This CDR3 is 16 amino acids long. In germline, CDR1 is SGHTA, CDR2 FQGNSA. The CDR3 nucleotides are TGTGCCAGCAGCCCACGACTAGCGGGTACCACAGATACGCAGTATTTT. It translates to CASSPRLAGTTDTQYF. Drawing the rest from reference TRBV7-2 and TRBJ2-3, the complete variable domain is GAGVSQSPSNKVTEKGKDVELRCDPISGHTALYWYRQSLGQGLEFLIYFQGNSAPDKSGLPSDRFSAERTGGSVSTLTIQRTQQEDSAVYLCASSPRLAGTTDTQYFGPGTRLTVL.

The chain joins TRBV10-3 to TRBJ2-5; 9 bases map to TRBD1. The CDR3 covers 16 residues. After removal of 6 bases from V and 5 bases from J, the junction contained 13 bases not matched to a gene. Germline V gene sequence: CDR1 ENHRY, CDR2 SYGVKD. The CDR3 bases are TGTGCCATCAGCCCTGTAACCGGGACAGGGTGGGAGACCCAGTACTTC. This gives the protein CAISPVTGTGWETQYF.

The rearrangement links TRBV15 to TRBJ1-1; D perhaps matches TRBD1 (6 bases). The V gene lost 6 bases and the J gene lost 1 base, with 15 bases spanning the gap. Germline lookup yields CDR1 LNHNV and CDR2 YYDKDF (reference sequence). The CDR3 runs 15 residues. The CDR3 DNA sequence: TGTGCCACCAGTCCACAGGGTCGGAGGAACACTGAAGCTTTCTTT. It is translated as CATSPQGRRNTEAFF.

The chain carries TRBV9 and TRBJ1-1; D gene ambiguous. The CDR3 consists of 16 residues. Germline V gene data show CDR1 as SGDLS and CDR2 as YYNGEE. Trimming cost V 0 bases and J 3 bases, with 15 bases left between them. CDR3 residues: CASSVGSGGVYTEAFF. For the CDR3, the DNA is TGTGCCAGCAGCGTAGGTTCGGGCGGGGTGTACACTGAAGCTTTCTTT.

This sequence joins TRBV27 and TRBJ1-1, with D possibly TRBD1 on 6 matching bases. CDR1 MNHEY and CDR2 SMNVEV come from the germline V gene (reference sequence). The V end was cut by 6 bases, the J end by 3 bases, with 17 bases between. The CDR3 sequence is 15 residues long. CDR3 DNA sequence: TGTGCCAGCAGCGCACGAGGGGGGAGGGACACTGAAGCTTTCTTT. This gives the protein CASSARGGRDTEAFF.

V is TRBV9 and J is TRBJ2-3; TRBD1 agrees at 8 bases. Germline loops: CDR1 SGDLS, CDR2 YYNGEE. V gave up 0 bases and J gave up 6 bases; unmatched junction bases: 6. CDR3 size: 15 residues. As DNA, the CDR3 is TGTGCCAGCAGCGTAGGGACAGGGTCTTACGATACGCAGTATTTT. Translated: CASSVGTGSYDTQYF. Full variable domain (missing parts from reference TRBV9 and TRBJ2-3): DSGVTQTPKHLITATGQRVTLRCSPRSGDLSVYWYQQSLDQGLQFLIQYYNGEERAKGNILERFSAQQFPDLHSELNLSSLELGDSALYFCASSVGTGSYDTQYFGPGTRLTVL.

The CDR3 DNA reads TGTGCCAGCAGTTTTCCGGGACAGGGAAACAATGAGCAGTTCTTC. As protein: CASSFPGQGNNEQFF. The rearrangement joins TRBV28 to TRBJ2-1, with 9 bases fitting TRBD1. The CDR3 extends over 15 amino acids. Germline CDR1 and CDR2: MDHEN and SYDVKM. Unmatched junction bases numbered 5, after V lost 3 bases and J lost 5 bases.

The chain employs TRBV10-3 and TRBJ2-5; 9 bases fit TRBD1. Germline CDR1 and CDR2: ENHRY and SYGVKD. V was pared by 5 bases and J by 5 bases, with 9 bases of the junction left unmatched. There are 15 residues in the CDR3. The CDR3 sequence: CAISMSGTGRETQYF. For the CDR3, the DNA is TGTGCCATCAGTATGTCCGGGACAGGGCGGGAGACCCAGTACTTC.

The rearrangement uses TRBV11-3 and TRBJ2-2; possibly TRBD1 for D (6 bases). Germline V gives CDR1 SGHNT, CDR2 YENEEA. With 6 bases removed from V and 5 bases from J, the gap between germline ends came to 10 bases. CDR3 size: 13 residues. CDR3 in DNA: TGTGCCAGCAGACCTACAGGGACCGGGGAGCTGTTTTTT. This sequence encodes CASRPTGTGELFF.

The chain has TRBV7-6 and TRBJ2-7; unclear D gene. Trimming cost V 5 bases and J 6 bases, with 20 bases left between them. The V gene's germline CDR1 is SGHVS and CDR2 FNYEAQ. This CDR3 is 15 amino acids long. The CDR3 reads CASSPTSQFPGEQYF. CDR3 nucleotides: TGTGCCAGCAGCCCCACCTCCCAGTTCCCAGGCGAGCAGTACTTC.

This clone has only one observation. V gene TRBV20-1 combines with J gene TRBJ1-1; D remains unclear. The V and J ends lost 6 bases and 1 base respectively, with 6 bases between them. CDR3 length: 11 amino acids. The germline CDR1 and CDR2 sequences are DFQATT and SNEGSKA (reference sequence). The chain's CDR3 is CSAAENTEAFF. CDR3 nucleotide sequence: TGCAGTGCAGCCGAGAACACTGAAGCTTTCTTT.

The genes are TRBV7-2 and TRBJ1-3; a weak D match, TRBD1 (6 bases). Germline V lookup: CDR1 SGHTA, CDR2 FQGNSA. The CDR3 totals 16 residues. Trimming cost V 4 bases and J 4 bases, with 17 bases left between them. DNA for the CDR3: TGTGCCAGCAGCTCGGGGGGGCCCGGCTCGGGAAACACCATATATTTT. Translation gives CASSSGGPGSGNTIYF.

The rearrangement uses TRBV4-1 and TRBJ1-1, with D possibly matching TRBD1 (5 bases). Germline values: CDR1 MGHRA, CDR2 YSYEKL. Trimming took 1 base from V and 5 from J, leaving 23 bases between them. CDR3 length equals 18 residues. CDR3 amino acids: CASSQGEGAGLFGTEAFF. For the CDR3, the DNA is TGCGCCAGCAGCCAAGGAGAAGGGGCGGGATTGTTCGGGACTGAAGCTTTCTTT.

The rearrangement links TRBV3-1 (or the pseudogene TRBV3-2) to TRBJ1-2; D possibly corresponds to TRBD1 (5 bases). V was clipped by 1 base and J by 8 bases, with 17 bases between them. Per germline, CDR1 LGHDT and CDR2 YNNKEL (reference sequence). CDR3 size: 15 residues. The CDR3 spells CASSQGSGSFGGYTF. The CDR3 DNA reads as TGTGCCAGCAGCCAAGGCTCAGGGTCATTCGGCGGCTACACCTTC.

As concerns this clone: This same CDR3 is encoded by further DNA sequences in the sample. This rearrangement joins TRBV9 to TRBJ2-7; 13 bases fit TRBD2. CDR3 length: 15 amino acids. The V gene's germline CDR1 is SGDLS and CDR2 YYNGEE. V shed 4 bases, J shed 7 bases, and the junction held 8 bases outside the gene matches. CDR3 in amino acids: CASSPRLAGGDEQYF. The CDR3 nucleotides read TGTGCCAGCAGCCCAAGACTAGCGGGGGGTGATGAGCAGTACTTC.

This clone was counted once. The J gene is TRBJ2-1, the V gene TRBV7-2, with D unclear. The CDR3 sequence is 15 residues long. Deletions cut 3 bases from V and 2 bases from J, with 11 bases between. CDR1 is SGHTA and CDR2 is FQGNSA in the germline V gene. The CDR3 DNA is TGTGCCAGCAGCTTTTTTGCGAGCGCCTACAATGAGCAGTTCTTC. Protein: CASSFFASAYNEQFF.

CDR3 sequence reads: CASSPTSGGDYEQYF. In DNA form, the CDR3 reads TGTGCCAGCAGCCCGACTAGCGGGGGGGATTACGAGCAGTACTTC. The chain has TRBV7-9 and TRBJ2-7, with 14 positions matching TRBD2. V trimming: 5 bases; J trimming: 4 bases; junction bases outside the gene matches: 4. In germline, CDR1 is SEHNR, CDR2 FQNEAQ (reference sequence). This CDR3 is 15 amino acids long.

The chain recombines TRBV30 with TRBJ1-2, with 9 bases lining up with TRBD1. Losses at the gene ends were 5 bases for V and 6 bases for J; bases not matched to a gene: 13. Germline V gene sequence: CDR1 GTSNPN, CDR2 SVGIG (reference sequence). The length of the CDR3 is 15 residues. The chain's CDR3 is CAWRVWGQGRDGYTF. CDR3 sequence (DNA): TGTGCCTGGCGAGTATGGGGACAGGGAAGGGATGGCTACACCTTC.

This chain connects TRBV15 to TRBJ2-7; 7 nucleotides match TRBD2. CDR1 and CDR2 from the germline V gene are LNHNV and YYDKDF (reference sequence). This CDR3 contains 14 residues. The ends lost 1 base at V and 7 bases at J; junction bases unmatched: 7. CDR3 sequence: CATSRGLRREEQYF. In DNA form, the CDR3 reads TGTGCCACCAGCAGAGGACTGCGGCGGGAGGAGCAGTACTTC.

The rearrangement links TRBV15 to TRBJ2-7, with a tentative D call TRBD2 (6 bases). V dropped 0 bases and J dropped 4 bases, with 7 bases sitting between them. This CDR3 comprises 13 residues. Per the germline V gene, CDR1 is LNHNV and CDR2 is YYDKDF (reference sequence). CDR3 amino acids: CATSRDRGYEQYF. Written as DNA, the CDR3 is TGTGCCACCAGCAGAGATCGGGGGTACGAGCAGTACTTC.

The V gene is TRBV5-1, the J gene TRBJ2-1; possible D gene TRBD1, 7 bases. V was trimmed by 0 bases and J by 0 bases, leaving 25 bases between them. Germline V gene lookup returns CDR1 SGHRS and CDR2 YFSETQ. The CDR3 length is 21 residues. DNA for the CDR3: TGCGCCAGCAGCTTGGCCGCGACAGGGCTTCTAGCGATGAGCTCCTACAATGAGCAGTTCTTC. As protein: CASSLAATGLLAMSSYNEQFF. Using reference TRBV5-1 and TRBJ2-1 for the parts outside the CDR3, the full variable domain is KAGVTQTPRYLIKTRGQQVTLSCSPISGHRSVSWYQQTPGQGLQFLFEYFSETQRNKGNFPGRFSGRQFSNSRSEMNVSTLELGDSALYLCASSLAATGLLAMSSYNEQFFGPGTRLTVL.

The chain joins TRBV29-1 to TRBJ1-1, with 8 bases matching TRBD1. CDR3 length equals 13 residues. Trimming removed 6 bases from V and 6 bases from J; junction bases left unmatched: 9. Germline loops: CDR1 SQVTM, CDR2 ANQGSEA. In DNA form, the CDR3 reads TGCAGCGTGGGATCAGGGGGCTTGGCTGAAGCTTTCTTT. This sequence encodes CSVGSGGLAEAFF.

J is TRBJ1-6 and V is TRBV10-3; 9 bases agree with TRBD1. Germline V lookup: CDR1 ENHRY, CDR2 SYGVKD. J lost 4 bases, V lost 5 bases, and 6 bases had no gene match. This CDR3 spans 16 amino acids. CDR3 DNA sequence: TGTGCCATCAGTTCAGACGGACAGGGGTATAATTCACCCCTCCACTTT. Translating it yields CAISSDGQGYNSPLHF.

This sequence joins TRBV27 and TRBJ1-2; a weak D match, TRBD1 (5 bases). CDR3 size: 16 residues. Germline CDR1 and CDR2: MNHEY and SMNVEV (reference sequence). V lost 3 bases, J lost 3 bases, and 17 bases lay in between. The DNA for the CDR3 is TGTGCCAGCAGTTTTCTCTCCGGCAGGGTGTACTATGGCTACACCTTC. It yields the protein CASSFLSGRVYYGYTF.

The chain joins TRBV19 to TRBJ2-1, with a weak D call TRBD2 (7 bases). V was cut by 6 bases and J by 9 bases, with 24 bases left in between. In germline, CDR1 is LNHDA, CDR2 SQIVND (reference sequence). The CDR3 is made up of 16 amino acids. DNA for the CDR3: TGTGCCAGTAGCCAGCTGTGGGGGGGCGCAGCCAGTGAGCAGTTCTTC. It is translated as CASSQLWGGAASEQFF.